This T cell receptor beta chain is drawn from a study of cytomegalovirus exposure and HLA in healthy donors. With 60 Vbeta and 13 Jbeta primers, the PCR was carried out. TCRdb's copy holds only in-frame clones and misses some; the assay was immunoSEQ multiplex PCR. The table records about 98,000 clones, around 76% of them present only once. Regarding the study as a whole: Rates of TCR association differed by HLA locus in a later analysis, with DRB1 highest and HLA-C lowest. TCR beta V segments were, for the most part, productive about 87% or about 30% of the time in an earlier analysis. Rarity characterized most TCR sequences, yet some public TCRs appeared in many donors.

A note on this clone: Its antigen is undetermined.

Looked up from germline, CDR1 is SGHAT and CDR2 is FQNNGV. Germline trimming cut 7 bases from V and 2 bases from J; bases unmatched to any gene: 10. CDR3 length: 15 amino acids. Sequencing input: PBMCs. This chain joins TRBV11-2 and TRBJ2-5; 7 bases map to TRBD2. The TCR was taken from a human donor in good health. The CDR3 nucleotides read TGTGCCAGCACGCTGACTAGCTCGACACAAGAGACCCAGTACTTC. This gives the protein CASTLTSSTQETQYF.